The sequence of this T cell receptor (beta chain) was determined in a study of CD8+ T cells in alopecia areata. Study-wide background: Tofacitinib administration to treated patients was oral, at 5 to 10 mg twice daily.

RNA extraction and reverse transcription yielded cDNA as sequencing template. Libraries were prepared by immunoSEQ multiplex PCR; TCRdb keeps only in-frame clonotypes and omits some of them. This sample has approximately 6,000 clones, with 60% to 70% found just once. General study results and limits: Higher clonality and more expanded CD8+ clones appeared in lesional than normal scalp. Besides other cells, scalp samples also yield sequences of resident alphabeta T cells from normal skin. Mice gave a clearer picture of TCR sharing than patients did, possibly for HLA-related reasons.

Of note for this clone: The antigen is undetermined.

Per germline, CDR1 SGHRS and CDR2 YFSETQ. The CDR3 loop spans 14 amino acids. V lost 5 bases to trimming and J lost 2 bases, with 10 bases between them. Researchers took lesional scalp punch biopsies and peripheral blood from people who were alopecia areata patients. The V and J genes are TRBV5-1 and TRBJ2-2; no clear D gene. The sample consisted of skin, taken at week 0. The sequence was collected from a human donor with alopecia areata. In DNA, the CDR3 is TGCGCCAGCAGGAGCAGCCCAAACACCGGGGAGCTGTTTTTT. Translating gives CASRSSPNTGELFF.